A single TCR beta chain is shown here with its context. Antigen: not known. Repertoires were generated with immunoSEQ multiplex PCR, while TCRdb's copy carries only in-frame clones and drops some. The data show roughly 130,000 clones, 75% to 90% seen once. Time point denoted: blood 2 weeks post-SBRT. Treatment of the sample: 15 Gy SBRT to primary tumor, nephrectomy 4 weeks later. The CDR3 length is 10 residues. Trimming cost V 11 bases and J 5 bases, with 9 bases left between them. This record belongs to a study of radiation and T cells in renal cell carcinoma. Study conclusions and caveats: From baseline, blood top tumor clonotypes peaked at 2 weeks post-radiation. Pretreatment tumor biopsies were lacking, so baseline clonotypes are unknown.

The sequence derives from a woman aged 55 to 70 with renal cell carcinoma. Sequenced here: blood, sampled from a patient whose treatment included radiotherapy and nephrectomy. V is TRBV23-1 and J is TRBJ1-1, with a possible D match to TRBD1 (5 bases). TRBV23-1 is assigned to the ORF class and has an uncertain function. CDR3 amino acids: CAAGGTEAFF. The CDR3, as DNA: TGCGCCGCTGGGGGGACTGAAGCTTTCTTT.